The text below deals with one TCR beta chain. Its antigen remains unknown. The data stem from a study of T cell responses to AZD1222 COVID-19 vaccine. Points from the study as a whole: Scientists sampled the repertoires only once the peak T cell response had passed. Mapped onto spike, vaccine-associated CD4 TCRs spanned it and were dominant at 160-218 and 743-854.

This CDR3 spans 13 amino acids. Trimming shortened V by 4 bases and J by 4 bases, and 11 bases separated the two germline ends. Germline CDR1 LGHNA, CDR2 YSLEER. Generated by immunoSEQ multiplex PCR, the TCRdb table keeps only in-frame clones and is missing some. The profile shows 90,000 to 120,000 clones, about 93% of them singletons. This receptor was taken from an adult in good health. The chain couples TRBV4-3 to TRBJ2-7; D remains ambiguous. The sequenced sample was peripheral blood, obtained on day 0 of AZD1222 vaccination. The CDR3 protein is CASSPERGYEQYF. CDR3 coding DNA: TGCGCCAGCAGCCCAGAGAGAGGATACGAGCAGTACTTC.